The 29 T cell receptor beta chains presented below share a single source sample, sequenced in a study of T cell responses to AZD1222 COVID-19 vaccine (dated by TCRdb to the early 2020s). The time point label, read with the paper, signifies: about 28 days (+/-7) after the second vaccine dose. Library method: the immunoSEQ multiplex PCR assay. TCRdb stores this immuneACCESS table with in-frame sequences only. Part of the clones is absent; in the studies checked, under half of the shortfall reflects unresolved V genes, and no reason is known for the rest. The sample contains tens of thousands of clones, around 82% of them found a single time. The ten biggest clones cover about 1.3% of the sample. Source: peripheral blood, taken 28 days after the second AZD1222 dose. Receptors were obtained from an adult who received the AZD1222 COVID-19 vaccine.

The V call is TRBV25-1, the J call TRBJ1-6; D remains unclear. The CDR3 is 13 residues long. The ends were cut back, 2 bases at V and 8 bases at J, with 7 bases in the middle. CDR1 is MGHDK and CDR2 is SYGVNS in the germline V gene. Here the CDR3 reads CASSETGYSPLHF. CDR3 coding DNA: TGTGCCAGCAGTGAAACGGGTTATTCACCCCTCCACTTT.

This chain joins TRBV5-1 and TRBJ2-2; weak D call: TRBD2 (7 bases). Trimming stripped 0 bases from V and 3 bases from J, with 12 bases between. The CDR3 runs to 16 residues. Germline V lookup: CDR1 SGHRS, CDR2 YFSETQ. CDR3 nucleotides: TGCGCCAGCAGCTTGGATGGGGGGGCGCACACCGGGGAGCTGTTTTTT. Translated, it gives CASSLDGGAHTGELFF.

The chain joins TRBV19 to TRBJ1-5; no reliable D call. From germline, CDR1 is LNHDA and CDR2 SQIVND (reference sequence). Trimming stripped 0 bases from V and 3 bases from J, with 9 bases between. This CDR3 spans 15 amino acids. CDR3 sequence reads: CASSIDRPNNQPQHF. The DNA for the CDR3 is TGTGCCAGTAGTATAGACAGGCCGAACAATCAGCCCCAGCATTTT.

The chain couples TRBV28 to TRBJ1-2; D not resolved. In germline, CDR1 is MDHEN, CDR2 SYDVKM. CDR3 length: 14 residues. Trimming shortened V by 3 bases and J by 4 bases, and 12 bases separated the two germline ends. CDR3 region: CASSLSDTPYGYTF. The CDR3 coding sequence is TGTGCCAGCAGTTTGTCCGATACTCCCTATGGCTACACCTTC.

This clone was counted a few times. The V call is TRBV4-3, the J call TRBJ1-1, with D possibly TRBD1 on 5 matching bases. CDR1 and CDR2 from the germline V gene are LGHNA and YSLEER. The V and J ends lost 0 bases and 5 bases respectively, with 13 bases between them. The length of the CDR3 is 15 residues. CDR3 coding DNA: TGCGCCAGCAGCCAAGATATCGGGGGACGGACTGAAGCTTTCTTT. Residues: CASSQDIGGRTEAFF.

Turning to this clone: Other DNA sequences of this sample code for an identical CDR3. This rearrangement joins TRBV27 to TRBJ1-5, with D unclear. CDR3 length: 15 residues. Between the trimmed V and J ends, which lost 2 bases and 1 base, there was a span of 9 bases. Germline V gene lookup returns CDR1 MNHEY and CDR2 SMNVEV (reference sequence). CDR3 protein: CASSLNGQSNQPQHF. The DNA for the CDR3 is TGTGCCAGCAGTTTAAACGGGCAGAGCAATCAGCCCCAGCATTTT.

The chain combines TRBV5-4 with TRBJ1-2; no definite D call. CDR1 and CDR2 from the germline V gene are SGHNT and YYREEE (reference sequence). V lost 4 bases and J lost 4, with 14 bases in between. The CDR3 consists of 14 residues. The CDR3 DNA follows: TGTGCCAGCAGCCTGGTCGAACCTATCTATGGCTACACCTTC. It translates to CASSLVEPIYGYTF.

This clone was detected a few times. V usage is TRBV19 and J usage is TRBJ1-1, with D possibly matching TRBD1 (5 bases). This CDR3 has 13 residues. The germline gives CDR1 LNHDA, CDR2 SQIVND (reference sequence). V was pared by 4 bases and J by 5 bases, with 11 bases between. CDR3 nucleotide sequence: TGTGCCAGTAGTAGGGACCGGAGAACTGAAGCTTTCTTT. It yields the protein CASSRDRRTEAFF.

The V and J genes are TRBV4-1 and TRBJ2-4; D is ambiguous. With 5 bases removed from V and 6 bases from J, the gap between germline ends came to 11 bases. The germline V gene has CDR1 MGHRA and CDR2 YSYEKL. This CDR3 region has 13 residues. CDR3 region: CASSWQARNIQYF. Written as DNA, the CDR3 is TGCGCCAGCAGCTGGCAGGCGCGAAACATTCAGTACTTC.

This chain uses TRBV28 with TRBJ1-2; the match to TRBD1 covers 9 bases. CDR3 length: 17 amino acids. Per the germline V gene, CDR1 is MDHEN and CDR2 is SYDVKM. After removal of 9 bases from V and 1 base from J, the junction contained 15 bases not matched to a gene. This CDR3 reads CASTAGTGTVINYGYTF. CDR3 coding DNA: TGTGCCAGTACGGCCGGGACAGGGACAGTAATTAACTATGGCTACACCTTC.

V usage is TRBV3-1 (or the pseudogene TRBV3-2) and J usage is TRBJ1-1; weak D call: TRBD1 (5 bases). Germline CDR1 LGHDT, CDR2 YNNKEL (reference sequence). There are 17 residues in the CDR3. V lost 4 bases and J 0 bases, leaving 18 bases between the germline ends. The CDR3 here is CASSLRVWGGLNTEAFF. DNA for the CDR3: TGTGCCAGCAGCCTCCGGGTTTGGGGGGGGTTGAACACTGAAGCTTTCTTT.

The chain joins TRBV15 to TRBJ2-3, with D hard to call. With 5 bases removed from V and 8 bases from J, the gap between germline ends came to 20 bases. CDR3 length equals 15 residues. CDR1 and CDR2 from the germline V gene are LNHNV and YYDKDF (reference sequence). The CDR3, as DNA: TGTGCCACCAGCCAAGGTGGGGTTGTGGTTTTTACGCAGTATTTT. This gives the protein CATSQGGVVVFTQYF. The variable domain in full, with the rest retrieved from reference TRBV15 and TRBJ2-3, is DAMVIQNPRYQVTQFGKPVTLSCSQTLNHNVMYWYQQKSSQAPKLLFHYYDKDFNNEADTPDNFQSRRPNTSFCFLDIRSPGLGDTAMYLCATSQGGVVVFTQYFGPGTRLTVL.

This chain joins TRBV6-5 and TRBJ2-7; D may be TRBD2 (5 bases). V was pared by 0 bases and J by 3 bases, with 15 bases between. In germline, CDR1 is MNHEY, CDR2 SVGAGI. The CDR3 spans 16 residues. The chain's CDR3 is CASSYSVLAGFYEQYF. The DNA of the CDR3 is TGTGCCAGCAGTTACTCAGTCCTAGCCGGGTTCTACGAGCAGTACTTC.

This clone was seen only once. The chain combines TRBV19 with TRBJ2-1; a possible D gene is TRBD1 (6 bases). V lost 5 bases and J lost 6, with 20 bases in between. Germline V gives CDR1 LNHDA, CDR2 SQIVND (reference sequence). The length of the CDR3 is 16 residues. The CDR3 bases are TGTGCCAGTAGTTTCTCCGCCGGGACATTAGGCAATGAGCAGTTCTTC. It translates to CASSFSAGTLGNEQFF. Using reference TRBV19 and TRBJ2-1 for the parts outside the CDR3, the full variable domain is DGGITQSPKYLFRKEGQNVTLSCEQNLNHDAMYWYRQDPGQGLRLIYYSQIVNDFQKGDIAEGYSVSREKKESFPLTVTSAQKNPTAFYLCASSFSAGTLGNEQFFGPGTRLTVL.

This clone was counted a single time. This chain joins TRBV7-9 and TRBJ1-1; D may be TRBD1 (6 bases). The V gene's germline CDR1 is SEHNR and CDR2 FQNEAQ (reference sequence). V was pared by 5 bases and J by 3 bases, with 13 bases between. The CDR3 loop spans 14 amino acids. The CDR3 DNA reads TGTGCCAGCAGCCCAAAGGACAGACACACTGAAGCTTTCTTT. It encodes CASSPKDRHTEAFF.

This chain uses TRBV15 with TRBJ2-3, with D possibly TRBD2 on 5 matching bases. V lost 0 bases, J lost 1 base, and 11 bases lay in between. The germline gives CDR1 LNHNV, CDR2 YYDKDF (reference sequence). The CDR3 loop spans 16 amino acids. The CDR3 is CATSRDEGWGTDTQYF. CDR3 sequence (DNA): TGTGCCACCAGCAGAGATGAGGGTTGGGGCACAGATACGCAGTATTTT.

The gene calls are TRBV27 and TRBJ2-7; 9 bases are a match to TRBD1. Trimming at V came to 3 bases and at J to 5 bases, leaving 8 bases not matched to a gene. The CDR3 covers 15 residues. From germline, CDR1 is MNHEY and CDR2 SMNVEV (reference sequence). As DNA, the CDR3 is TGTGCCAGCAGTTTCCTTCCGGGACAGGGAAACGAGCAGTACTTC. Residues: CASSFLPGQGNEQYF.

The chain couples TRBV11-2 to TRBJ2-1; 10 nucleotides agree with TRBD2. Germline CDR1 SGHAT, CDR2 FQNNGV. The CDR3 length is 20 residues. The trim removed 0 bases at V and 0 bases at J, leaving 11 bases unmatched. CDR3 bases: TGTGCCAGCAGCTTAGAGGGTAGCGGGAGGATTCAAAGCTCCTACAATGAGCAGTTCTTC. It yields the protein CASSLEGSGRIQSSYNEQFF.

The chain joins TRBV30 to TRBJ2-7, with D hard to call. Trimming pared 4 bases from V and 1 base from J, leaving 8 bases between. Germline V gives CDR1 GTSNPN, CDR2 SVGIG (reference sequence). The CDR3 runs 12 residues. The CDR3 spells CAWTRGSYEQYF. CDR3 bases: TGTGCCTGGACGCGTGGGTCCTACGAGCAGTACTTC.

V usage is TRBV7-2 and J usage is TRBJ1-6, with D tentatively TRBD1 (6 bases). Trimming left V 5 bases short and J 9 bases short, with 20 bases between. Germline-derived CDR1 and CDR2 are SGHTA and FQGNSA. There are 16 residues in the CDR3. As DNA, the CDR3 is TGTGCCAGCAGCAAGGGGGACTCCAGTTTGGTTTCACCCCTCCACTTT. This gives the protein CASSKGDSSLVSPLHF.

V gene TRBV6-5 combines with J gene TRBJ1-5; maybe TRBD1 (6 bases). The V gene's germline CDR1 is MNHEY and CDR2 SVGAGI. Between the trimmed V and J ends, which lost 3 bases and 7 bases, there was a span of 13 bases. The CDR3 is 14 amino acids. CDR3 protein: CASSYGGSGQPQHF. CDR3 DNA: TGTGCCAGCAGTTATGGGGGCAGCGGACAGCCCCAGCATTTT.

The chain is built from TRBV2 and TRBJ1-1; a weak D match, TRBD1 (6 bases). V gave up 0 bases and J gave up 4 bases, with 15 bases separating them. Germline CDR1 is SNHLY and CDR2 is FYNNEI. CDR3 length: 16 amino acids. CDR3 DNA: TGTGCCAGCAGTGAAGCAAATCAGGGGTTGGGCACTGAAGCTTTCTTT. This gives the protein CASSEANQGLGTEAFF.

This chain connects TRBV18 to TRBJ2-3, with D possibly matching TRBD2 (5 bases). The CDR3 runs 17 residues. Germline V gene sequence: CDR1 KGHSH, CDR2 LQKENI. V was pared by 5 bases and J by 0 bases, with 18 bases between. The chain's CDR3 is CASSSYNEGTSTDTQYF. In nucleotides, the CDR3 is TGTGCCAGCTCATCGTACAACGAGGGAACTAGCACAGATACGCAGTATTTT. Using reference TRBV18 and TRBJ2-3 for the parts outside the CDR3, the full variable domain is NAGVMQNPRHLVRRRGQEARLRCSPMKGHSHVYWYRQLPEEGLKFMVYLQKENIIDESGMPKERFSAEFPKEGPSILRIQQVVRGDSAAYFCASSSYNEGTSTDTQYFGPGTRLTVL.

The CDR3 DNA follows: TGCGCCAGCAGCGTACTAGCGGGAGGGTACGAGCAGTACTTC. Translating gives CASSVLAGGYEQYF. This chain links TRBV4-3 with TRBJ2-7; 13 bases match TRBD2. CDR3 length: 14 residues. With 5 bases clipped from V and 4 bases from J, the junction kept 2 bases outside the gene matches. From germline, CDR1 is LGHNA and CDR2 YSLEER.

This clone was counted between two and nine times. V and J are TRBV21-1 and TRBJ1-1; the table's D call, TRBD1, has no DNA check behind it. TRBV21-1 counts as a pseudogene. The CDR3 is 15 amino acids. In DNA form, the CDR3 reads TGTGCCAGCAGCAAAACCGGGACATTGAACACTGAAGCTTTCTTT. Translation gives CASSKTGTLNTEAFF.

This clone has ten or more counts. The chain combines TRBV7-2 with TRBJ1-5; 9 nucleotides line up with TRBD1. This CDR3 is built from 15 residues. Trimming cost V 6 bases and J 4 bases; bases outside gene matches: 7. Germline-derived CDR1 and CDR2 are SGHTA and FQGNSA. DNA for the CDR3: TGTGCCAGCAGTTGGGCACAGGGGGCGAATCAGCCCCAGCATTTT. Amino acid sequence: CASSWAQGANQPQHF.

The V call is TRBV18, the J call TRBJ2-7; TRBD1 might be the D (6 bases). Trimming removed 3 bases from V and 9 bases from J, with 15 bases in between. This CDR3 spans 13 amino acids. In germline, CDR1 is KGHSH, CDR2 LQKENI. The CDR3 protein is CASSPLTGTGQYF. CDR3 sequence (DNA): TGTGCCAGCTCACCCCTAACAGGGACGGGGCAGTACTTC.

The chain joins TRBV24-1 to TRBJ2-7, with 10 bases aligning to TRBD2. V was pared by 1 base and J by 6 bases, with 8 bases of the junction left unmatched. The CDR3 covers 16 residues. Germline CDR1 and CDR2: KGHDR and SFDVKD. The CDR3 DNA reads TGTGCCACCAGTGATTTAGAAGGGACTAGCGTTCGCGAGCAGTACTTC. Protein: CATSDLEGTSVREQYF.

This sequence joins TRBV6-6 and TRBJ2-1; 8 nucleotides line up with TRBD1. This CDR3 comprises 13 residues. Trimming took 5 bases from V and 14 from J; bases not matched to a gene: 11. Germline assignment: CDR1 MNHNY and CDR2 SVGAGI (reference sequence). This CDR3 reads CASSQLTGGSKFF. As DNA, the CDR3 is TGTGCCAGCAGTCAATTAACAGGGGGAAGTAAGTTCTTC.